A single TCR beta chain is shown here with its context. This clone came up once. This clone's antigen is unknown. Base quality data are lacking; no much larger clone is found one base away. The library was prepared using the immunoSEQ multiplex PCR assay. For the multiplex PCR, a mixture combining 60 forward primers for TCR Vbeta segments and 13 reverse primers for TCR Jbeta segments was used. A multiplex PCR assay on genomic DNA amplified the CDR3 region of rearranged TCR beta genes. Amplified TCR beta libraries were sequenced as 87-base-pair reads on the Illumina HiSeq System. The published analysis was carried out like this. A later analysis counted about 82 million unique TCR beta chains across the 650 to 800 repertoires, and roughly 10 million of these chains were shared by at least two donors. Raw reads were error-corrected and collapsed into unique sequences with a nearest-neighbor algorithm that merged closely related sequences to remove PCR and sequencing errors. Alignment of CDR3 sequences to IMGT reference sequences was used to assign V, D and J gene segments. For a sequence to be retained, a match of at least six nucleotides to both a V gene segment and a J gene segment was required. A rearrangement counted as productive if the CDR3 had no stop codons and remained in frame with V and J, and every other rearrangement counted as non-productive. Following IMGT convention, CDR3 was defined as the stretch from the second conserved V-encoded cysteine to the conserved J-encoded phenylalanine. The earlier analysis of about 530 of the donors excluded any sequence lacking an unambiguous match to a single V gene segment. In an earlier analysis of more than 500 of the donors, a V segment was called functional when productive rearrangements were above 56.7%, and segregating when the standard deviation between donors exceeded 5%. A statistical classification framework was developed to diagnose cytomegalovirus status using the catalog of TCR beta chain sequences. In a later analysis, TCR nucleotide sequences were compared against IMGT/GENE-DB human TR gene sequences so that V and J genes could be assigned. A later analysis assigned CDR3 sequences and most-parsimonious VDJ recombination scenarios with the TCRdist pipeline. In a later analysis, each TCR beta chain was defined by its CDR3 amino acid sequence together with its V-gene family, and reads lacking a unique V-gene family were excluded. A later analysis removed several hundred highly shared, low-generation-probability nucleotide sequences to deal with suspected cross-contamination and a sequencing artifact. In a later analysis, a clonal expansion index was calculated for each public chain from normalized within-repertoire ranks of inferred template counts. In a later analysis, generation probabilities were computed with a VDJ recombination model fitted to out-of-frame rearrangements, and the resulting probabilities were checked against IGoR. In a later analysis, TCR-TCR, TCR-HLA and TCR-CMV co-occurrence was scored with hypergeometric tests, and a repertoire-size bias correction was applied to TCR pairs. To estimate false discovery rates, a later analysis permuted the HLA or CMV assignments 20 times. A later analysis grouped co-occurring TCRs with DBSCAN, adding TCRdist sequence similarity when clustering within HLA-allele-positive subsets. Co-occurrence clustering excluded repertoires with fewer than 30,000 or more than 120,000 public chains, plus five with anomalous nucleotide sharing. TCRdb mirrors the immuneACCESS table, restricted to in-frame sequences. Some clones are absent from its copies; in checked studies, under half trace to an unresolved V gene, and the reason for the others is unknown. V, J and clone size derive from that table, while D and trimming were established from the DNA sequence. The sample table holds 150,000 to 200,000 clones, of which around 83% were seen once. The top ten clonotypes cover approximately 1.7% of the sample.

The sample belongs to a study of cytomegalovirus exposure and HLA in healthy donors (dated 2017 in TCRdb). General notes on the study: In an earlier analysis of several hundred of the donors, around 290 Gb of sequence data and 90 million to 120 million unique TCR beta sequences from about 179 million T cells were reported. A handful of DR-DQ haplotypes were handled as single units for association and clustering because linkage in the cohort was strong. The study aimed to test whether cataloging public T cell receptors could reveal signatures of past pathogen exposure. Donor age, sex, ethnicity and CMV serostatus were compiled alongside the repertoire data. Both class I and class II loci were covered by HLA typing, at four-digit resolution. An earlier analysis of approximately 640 of the donors applied high-throughput TCR beta sequencing to assess whether each TCR beta V gene segment acted as functional or pseudogenic. Rather than drawing on any new phenotypic data, the later analysis identified candidate immune exposures from TCR beta sequences and the way those sequences occurred across donors. Genome-wide SNP genotypes for about three fifths of the 666 donors were used in a later genetic analysis, which treated that subset as a discovery cohort. Besides the first cohort of under 700 subjects, a separate validation cohort made up of 90 to 150 different subjects was used. On average, over 200,000 unique TCR beta nucleotide sequences were sequenced per donor among 398 genotyped donors of the cohort, with roughly 18% of those sequences being non-productive. High-throughput TCR immunosequencing, statistical association of individual TCRs with disease status, and machine learning were combined to predict cytomegalovirus infection status. All discovery cohort repertoires had been generated using a single sequencing platform. Roughly 320 gigabases of sequencing data and roughly 81 million unique TCR sequences made up an early release that covered some 640 HLA-typed donors. Among the approximately 430 genotyped donors, around 81% belonged to the genetic ancestry cluster associated with self-reported Caucasian donors. To study patterns of TCR occurrence, a later analysis re-analyzed previously published TCR beta repertoires from several hundred donors and added high-resolution HLA genotyping. The study used immunosequencing to profile the T cell repertoires of approximately 650 subjects and linked those repertoires to cytomegalovirus serostatus. Typing coverage differed by locus: A, B, C, DRB1 and DQB1 were typed in about 629-630 donors, DQA1 in 500 to 550, DPA1 in over 600, and DPB1 in roughly 450. Here is what the overall study found, with its caveats: In a later analysis, the rate of TCR association differed among HLA loci, with DRB1 alleles having the most associated TCRs and HLA-C alleles having the fewest. The authors suggested that the approach could potentially be generalized to other disease states and immunological phenotypes. Compared with the 666-donor mean, donors in an Asian-associated ancestry cluster had fewer N-insertions in productive TCRs, according to a later genetic analysis. When HLA alleles, especially DR and DQ, strongly co-occurred, attributing TCR associations to individual alleles was difficult. Most TCR sequences were observed very rarely across donors, whereas some public TCRs were present in many individuals. The sequencing pipeline was judged likely to have produced a cluster of highly shared sequence variants as a technical artifact. Several of the top co-occurrence clusters appeared to be linked to parvovirus B19, influenza, CMV and Epstein-Barr virus, according to a later analysis. Because HLA typing was missing for some donors at each locus, association tests included only the typed subset. In the study, about 150 TCR beta chains were listed as associated with cytomegalovirus. Because counts were too low, seventeen rarely observed V segments, including chromosome 9 orphons, were left out of the earlier analysis of about 500 of the donors. Linkage disequilibrium might explain the correlated functional status among segregating V segments, but an unknown experimental factor could not be excluded. Roughly uniform sequencing depth across donors was assumed in presence/absence analyses, although this assumption may not hold. Some IMGT-functional V segments, including TRBV6-2 and TRBV6-3, could not be told apart with the 87-base-pair reads, so those segments were excluded. V-gene and J-gene trimming of TCR beta chains was associated with a missense DCLRE1C variant in a later genetic analysis, and the association was replicated in an independent cohort. In a later analysis, 15,000 to 20,000 TCR beta sequences were associated with specific HLA alleles at a false discovery rate of 0.05. Only TCR beta chains were sequenced in this cohort, and the absence of alpha or paired-chain data limited detectable features. For the cohort, immune exposure information was limited to CMV serostatus. Three of the identified cytomegalovirus-associated TCR beta chains were confirmed in vitro to be specific for cytomegalovirus antigens. According to a later analysis, most CMV-associated TCR beta chains appeared to be HLA-restricted, and the HLA associations seemed to be driven largely by CMV exposure. A later analysis found that HLA-associated TCR beta chains were more clonally expanded and had lower generation probabilities than equally common non-associated chains. An earlier analysis of several hundred of the donors showed that most TCR beta V segments appeared in productive rearrangements either about 87% or about 30% of the time, which broadly matched IMGT annotations. The classifier was reported to diagnose cytomegalovirus status with high specificity and sensitivity in both the original and validation cohorts. A further reported finding was that TCR beta sequences accurately predicted the HLA-A and HLA-B alleles for most subjects in the first cohort.

The cohort consisted of more than 650 healthy bone marrow donors. At the time of sampling, every cohort member was nominally healthy, though immune exposures that went unrecorded were likely present. The donor tested CMV seropositive, placing the donor among the approximately 290 seropositive members of the cohort. Every donor gave a peripheral blood sample, and the peripheral blood mononuclear cells from that sample were used for TCR beta sequencing. The Qiagen DNeasy Blood Extraction Kit was used to extract genomic DNA from the blood cell samples. The junction shows trimming of 0 bases on V and 4 bases on J, plus 7 bases between the germline ends. In the germline V gene, CDR1 corresponds to SGHRS and CDR2 to YFSETQ. The CDR3 runs 14 amino acids, cysteine and phenylalanine included. Kept here is only the CDR3 DNA, which spans 42 bases and is read in frame from base 1.

Sequencing input: PBMCs. The clonotype originates from a man aged 35 to 55 in good health and CMV-seropositive. The chain is encoded by TRBV5-1 joined to TRBJ1-4; tentative D gene TRBD1, with 6 bases matching. The DNA sequence is TGCGCCAGCAGCTTGGCCAGGGGTAATGAAAAACTGTTTTTT. Its protein product is CASSLARGNEKLFF.